This is a list of T cell receptor beta chains from one sample in a study of OX40 agonist ivuxolimab in advanced cancers. Generated by immunoSEQ multiplex PCR, the TCRdb table keeps only in-frame clones and is missing some. Of under 80,000 clones in the sample, approximately 89% were seen once. Here the sequenced sample was CD4+ or CD8+ T cells sorted from blood, taken in a trial of the OX40 agonist ivuxolimab. These receptors were collected from an adult with an advanced solid tumor such as melanoma, head and neck, liver or kidney cancer. Both conserved end residues are part of each CDR3. A D gene is named only where the DNA matches it firmly. The size entry is marked missing in some rows and otherwise reads once, few, many or a size class.

d_call	clone_size	j_call	v_call	cdr3_aa	cdr3_nt
TRBD1	once	TRBJ2-1	TRBV7-2	CASSRGQGVGNEQFF	TGTGCCAGCAGCCGAGGACAGGGGGTGGGCAATGAGCAGTTCTTC
TRBD1	NA	TRBJ1-5	TRBV5-5	CASSSGTGGLGGDQPQHF	TGTGCCAGCAGCTCCGGGACAGGGGGCCTGGGAGGGGATCAGCCCCAGCATTTT
NA	once	TRBJ2-7	TRBV6-5	CASLTPWSSYEQYF	TGTGCCAGCCTTACTCCGTGGAGCTCCTACGAGCAGTACTTC
TRBD2	NA	TRBJ2-1	TRBV2	CASSGQRGTYNEQFF	TGTGCCAGCAGTGGGCAGCGGGGGACTTACAATGAGCAGTTCTTC
TRBD1	NA	TRBJ1-6	TRBV28	CASSSPPGQGYNSPLHF	TGTGCCAGCAGTTCCCCCCCGGGACAGGGTTACAATTCACCCCTCCACTTT
NA	once	TRBJ1-4	TRBV4-2	CASSQSRGEEKLFF	TGTGCCAGCAGCCAATCGAGGGGCGAGGAAAAACTGTTTTTT
NA	NA	TRBJ1-1	TRBV21-1	CASSPQGTGNTEAFF	TGTGCCAGCAGCCCTCAAGGGACAGGGAACACTGAAGCTTTCTTT
TRBD1	NA	TRBJ2-5	TRBV5-1	CASSPGTGGYQETQYF	TGCGCCAGCAGCCCCGGGACAGGGGGGTACCAAGAGACCCAGTACTTC
NA	NA	TRBJ2-5	TRBV18	CASSPTADQETQYF	TGTGCCAGCTCACCAACAGCGGACCAAGAGACCCAGTACTTC
NA	NA	TRBJ2-5	TRBV14	CASSQREGQADETQYF	TGTGCCAGCAGCCAGCGGGAGGGACAGGCAGACGAGACCCAGTACTTC
TRBD1	NA	TRBJ2-6	TRBV18	CASSLGQAGANVLTF	TGTGCCAGCTCACTCGGACAGGCTGGGGCCAACGTCCTGACTTTC
NA	NA	TRBJ1-1	TRBV5-1	CASSVVGGTEAFF	TGCGCCAGCAGCGTGGTGGGGGGCACTGAAGCTTTCTTT
TRBD2	once	TRBJ2-1	TRBV11-2	CASSPSGGGEHNEQFF	TGTGCCAGCAGCCCTTCGGGCGGGGGGGAGCACAATGAGCAGTTCTTC
TRBD1	NA	TRBJ1-6	TRBV5-1	CASSLDTGGYSPLHF	TGCGCCAGCAGCTTAGATACAGGGGGTTATTCACCCCTCCACTTT
NA	NA	TRBJ1-3	TRBV7-3	CASSLDRAGTIYF	TGTGCCAGCAGCTTAGATAGGGCGGGCACCATATATTTT
TRBD1	NA	TRBJ1-2	TRBV19	CASSQTGGSYGYTF	TGTGCCAGTAGCCAGACAGGGGGCAGTTATGGCTACACCTTC
NA	few	TRBJ1-1	TRBV18	CASSPTDGTEAFF	TGTGCCAGCTCACCAACCGACGGGACTGAAGCTTTCTTT
NA	NA	TRBJ2-6	TRBV5-1	CASSLFFSGANVLTF	TGCGCCAGCAGCTTGTTCTTCTCTGGGGCCAACGTCCTGACTTTC
NA	NA	TRBJ1-1	TRBV10-3	CAIRSRGDDGGEAFF	TGTGCCATCAGGTCCCGGGGCGATGACGGGGGTGAAGCTTTCTTT
TRBD1	few	TRBJ1-5	TRBV28	CASGTDPSNQPQHF	TGTGCCAGCGGGACAGACCCCAGCAATCAGCCCCAGCATTTT
NA	NA	TRBJ1-6	TRBV30	CAWSVQDSSYNSPLHF	TGTGCCTGGAGTGTTCAAGACAGCTCCTATAATTCACCCCTCCACTTT
NA	few	TRBJ1-1	TRBV7-7	CASSTSGDTEAFF	TGTGCTAGCAGCACGTCAGGCGACACTGAAGCTTTCTTT
TRBD1	once	TRBJ1-2	TRBV4-3	CASSQDLLSRGKGYTF	TGCGCCAGCAGCCAAGATCTCCTATCCAGGGGGAAGGGCTACACCTTC
TRBD2	NA	TRBJ2-7	TRBV4-1	CASSQLTSASAPRYGEQYF	TGCGCCAGCAGCCAGCTCACTAGCGCCAGTGCCCCTAGATACGGCGAGCAGTACTTC
NA	NA	TRBJ2-7	TRBV5-1	CASSLDWRVSYEQYF	TGCGCCAGCAGCTTGGACTGGCGGGTCTCCTACGAGCAGTACTTC
NA	few	TRBJ2-7	TRBV7-8	CASSLVESYEQYF	TGTGCCAGCAGCTTAGTGGAGAGCTACGAGCAGTACTTC
TRBD1	once	TRBJ1-5	TRBV2	CASSLADRGRQPQHF	TGTGCCAGCAGCCTCGCGGACAGGGGGCGGCAGCCCCAGCATTTT
NA	NA	TRBJ2-7	TRBV7-9	CASSLGSASYEQYF	TGTGCCAGCAGCTTAGGATCGGCATCCTACGAGCAGTACTTC
NA	NA	TRBJ1-1	TRBV7-9	CASNIQGWDTEAFF	TGTGCCAGCAATATACAGGGATGGGACACTGAAGCTTTCTTT
NA	NA	TRBJ1-5	TRBV6-6	CASSPNQPQHF	TGTGCCAGCAGCCCCAATCAGCCCCAGCATTTT
NA	NA	TRBJ1-1	TRBV28	CASSPMNTEAFF	TGTGCCAGCTCCCCCATGAACACTGAAGCTTTCTTT
NA	NA	TRBJ1-6	TRBV14	CASSLGTSGVTPLHF	TGTGCCAGCAGCCTTGGGACTAGCGGCGTTACACCCCTCCACTTT